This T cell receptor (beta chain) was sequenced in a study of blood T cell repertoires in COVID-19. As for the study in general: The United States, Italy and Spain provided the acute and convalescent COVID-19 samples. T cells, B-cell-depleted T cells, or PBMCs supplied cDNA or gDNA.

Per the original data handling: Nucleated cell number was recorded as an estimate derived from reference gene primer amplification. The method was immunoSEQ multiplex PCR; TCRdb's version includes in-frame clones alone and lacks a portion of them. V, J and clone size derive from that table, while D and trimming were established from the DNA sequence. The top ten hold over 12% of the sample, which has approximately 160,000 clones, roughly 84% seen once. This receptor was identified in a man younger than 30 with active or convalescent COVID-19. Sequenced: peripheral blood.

The CDR3 sequence is CASSGGTNRYEQYF. Written as DNA, the CDR3 is TGTGCCAGCAGTGGGGGGACTAACCGGTACGAGCAGTACTTC. The genes are TRBV2 and TRBJ2-7; 7 bases line up with TRBD2. Per germline, CDR1 SNHLY and CDR2 FYNNEI. This CDR3 has 14 residues. Unmatched junction bases numbered 7, after V lost 4 bases and J lost 4 bases.